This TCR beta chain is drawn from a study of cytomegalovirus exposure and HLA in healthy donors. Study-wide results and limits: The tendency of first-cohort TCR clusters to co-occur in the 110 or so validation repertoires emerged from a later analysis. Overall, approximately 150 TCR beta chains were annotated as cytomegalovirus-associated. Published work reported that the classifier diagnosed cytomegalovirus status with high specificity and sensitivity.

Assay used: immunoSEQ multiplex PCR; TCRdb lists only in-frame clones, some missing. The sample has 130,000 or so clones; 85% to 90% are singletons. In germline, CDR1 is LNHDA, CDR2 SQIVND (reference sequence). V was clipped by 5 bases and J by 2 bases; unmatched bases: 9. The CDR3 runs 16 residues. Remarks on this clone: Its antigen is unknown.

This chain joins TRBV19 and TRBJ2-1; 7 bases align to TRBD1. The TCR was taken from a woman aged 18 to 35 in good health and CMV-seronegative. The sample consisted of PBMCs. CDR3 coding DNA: TGTGCCAGTAGTGCCAACAGGGGTATCACCTACAATGAGCAGTTCTTC. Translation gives CASSANRGITYNEQFF.